What follows are 9 T cell receptor beta chains derived from one specimen sequenced in a study of post-analysis software for immune sequencing data. Unique molecular identifiers tagged the TCR beta cDNA libraries. TCRdb re-called the PCR reads through MiXCR, storing one row per CDR3 protein. Of some 700,000 distinct CDR3 sequences listed, 55% to 70% are singletons. Their specific antigens are unknown. Study findings and constraints: Compared with controls, patients had more of about five TRBV segments, including TRBV5-6, TRBV5-1 and TRBV20-1.

Sequencing was done on a sample of blood. The receptors shown here come from a girl aged 2 to 9 with multiple sclerosis.

The table lists this clonotype with a few counts. The chain has TRBV4-3 and TRBJ2-1; D gene uncertain. CDR1 and CDR2 (germline): LGHNA, YSLEER. The CDR3 length is 16 residues. V shed 6 bases and J shed 5 bases, with 20 bases lying between them. As DNA, the CDR3 is TGCGCCAGCAGTCCGAACCCGGCCCGGTCCCACAATGAGCAGTTCTTC. Amino acid sequence: CASSPNPARSHNEQFF.

The rearrangement uses TRBV20-1 and TRBJ2-6; 7 nucleotides line up with TRBD1. This CDR3 is 18 amino acids long. V lost 1 base, J lost 0 bases, and 9 bases stayed unmatched. Germline V gene lookup returns CDR1 DFQATT and CDR2 SNEGSKA (reference sequence). CDR3 nucleotide sequence: TGCAGTGCTAGAGTGGGAAAGAGGGGGCCCTCTGGGGCCAACGTCCTGACTTTC. Translated: CSARVGKRGPSGANVLTF.

This chain links TRBV20-1 with TRBJ2-1; 11 nucleotides align to TRBD1. Trimming removed 6 bases from V and 0 bases from J; junction bases left unmatched: 7. The CDR3 is made up of 16 amino acids. Germline V CDR1 and CDR2: DFQATT, SNEGSKA (reference sequence). CDR3 loop: CSAGTGGPSSYNEQFF. The CDR3 coding sequence is TGCAGTGCCGGGACAGGGGGTCCGAGCTCCTACAATGAGCAGTTCTTC.

J is TRBJ2-1 and V is TRBV9; TRBD2 aligns across 8 bases. CDR3 length equals 15 residues. The germline V gene encodes CDR1 SGDLS and CDR2 YYNGEE. J lost 6 bases, V lost 1 base, and 6 bases had no gene match. The chain's CDR3 is CASSVSAGTSNEQFF. CDR3 bases: TGTGCCAGCAGCGTATCTGCCGGGACTAGCAATGAGCAGTTCTTC.

This clonotype was counted between two and nine times. The rearrangement links TRBV29-1 to TRBJ2-7, with TRBD1 matching over 12 bases. The germline gives CDR1 SQVTM, CDR2 ANQGSEA. Trimming at V came to 6 bases and at J to 4 bases, leaving 10 bases not matched to a gene. The length of the CDR3 is 15 residues. The CDR3 is CSVASGTGGGYEQYF. The CDR3 bases are TGCAGCGTAGCTTCTGGGACAGGGGGCGGATACGAGCAGTACTTC.

V usage is TRBV13 and J usage is TRBJ1-2, with D possibly being TRBD1 (5 bases). The germline V gene encodes CDR1 PRHDT and CDR2 FYEKMQ (reference sequence). The CDR3 length is 17 residues. V lost 2 bases and J 4 bases, leaving 20 bases between the germline ends. CDR3 DNA sequence: TGTGCCAGCAGCTTACTGGGCACTACCGTGGGGGTCTATGGCTACACCTTC. Its protein product is CASSLLGTTVGVYGYTF.

This sequence joins TRBV6-2 or TRBV6-3 and TRBJ2-1, with 8 nucleotides matching TRBD1. The CDR3 has 16 amino acids. With 6 bases clipped from V and 4 bases from J, the junction kept 11 bases outside the gene matches. Germline V gene data show CDR1 as MNHEY and CDR2 as SVGEGT. CDR3 nucleotide sequence: TGTGCCAGCAGCCCTCCCAGGACAGGGCGTTACAATGAGCAGTTCTTC. Amino acid sequence: CASSPPRTGRYNEQFF.

V usage is TRBV5-6 and J usage is TRBJ2-4; a possible D gene is TRBD2 (6 bases). V lost 1 base, J lost 6 bases, and 14 bases lay in between. Germline assignment: CDR1 SGHDT and CDR2 YYEEEE. This CDR3 region has 15 residues. The CDR3: CASSLSGGELNIQYF. CDR3 in DNA: TGTGCCAGCAGCTTGTCCGGCGGGGAGTTAAACATTCAGTACTTC.

The gene calls are TRBV4-3 and TRBJ2-3; 11 bases line up with TRBD2. CDR1 is LGHNA and CDR2 is YSLEER in the germline V gene. The CDR3 has 15 amino acids. V shed 3 bases, J shed 4 bases, and the junction held 3 bases outside the gene matches. CDR3 sequence reads: CASSHLAGGADTQYF. Here the CDR3 DNA reads TGCGCCAGCAGCCACCTAGCGGGGGGAGCAGATACGCAGTATTTT.